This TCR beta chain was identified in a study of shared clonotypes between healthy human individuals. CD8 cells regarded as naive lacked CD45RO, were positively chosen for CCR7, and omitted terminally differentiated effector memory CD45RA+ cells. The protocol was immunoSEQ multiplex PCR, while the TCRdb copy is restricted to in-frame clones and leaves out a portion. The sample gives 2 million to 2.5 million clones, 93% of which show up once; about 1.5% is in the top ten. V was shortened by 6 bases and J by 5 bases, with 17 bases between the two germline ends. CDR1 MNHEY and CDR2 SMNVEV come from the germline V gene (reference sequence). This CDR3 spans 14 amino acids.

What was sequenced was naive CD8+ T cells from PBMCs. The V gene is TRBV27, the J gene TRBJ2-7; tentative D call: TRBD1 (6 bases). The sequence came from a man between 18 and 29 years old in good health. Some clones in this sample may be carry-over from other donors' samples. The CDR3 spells CASSYQGSGHEQYF. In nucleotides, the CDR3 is TGTGCCAGCAGCTACCAGGGGAGTGGGCACGAGCAGTACTTC.